The TCR beta chain under discussion was sequenced for a study of blood T cell repertoires in COVID-19. Looking at the study overall: In each case, the material was cDNA or gDNA derived from T cells, B-cell-depleted T cells, or PBMCs.

Trimming left V 1 base short and J 5 bases short, with 14 bases between. The CDR3 is 15 amino acids. CDR1 and CDR2 from the germline V gene are WSHSY and SAAADI. Only in-frame clones appear in the TCRdb table, and some are missing; sequencing was by immunoSEQ multiplex PCR. The table shows roughly 250,000 clones, with roughly four fifths occurring only once. This clonotype was obtained from a woman aged 45-65 years with acute or convalescent COVID-19. This chain connects TRBV10-2 to TRBJ1-2; unclear D gene. Sequenced material: peripheral blood. CDR3: CASSELNLPRYGYTF. The CDR3 DNA follows: TGCGCCAGCAGTGAGTTGAATCTACCCCGATATGGCTACACCTTC.